One and the same sample provided the 2 T cell receptor beta chains below, sequenced in a study of T cell responses to AZD1222 COVID-19 vaccine. The method was immunoSEQ multiplex PCR; TCRdb's version includes in-frame clones alone and lacks a portion of them. The sample includes under 200,000 clones, more than 75% of them seen just once. The sequences come from peripheral blood, collected 28 days after the second AZD1222 dose. The receptors originated from an adult who received the AZD1222 COVID-19 vaccine.

The chain combines TRBV5-8 with TRBJ1-5, with D unclear. The ends were cut back, 4 bases at V and 0 bases at J, with 11 bases in the middle. The CDR3 covers 15 residues. Germline V CDR1 and CDR2: SGHTS, YDEGEE. CDR3 region: CASSSGESSNQPQHF. The CDR3 region has the DNA TGTGCCAGCAGCAGCGGCGAGAGTAGCAATCAGCCCCAGCATTTT.

The chain has TRBV7-2 and TRBJ2-1; D may be TRBD1 or TRBD2 (5 bases each). The CDR3 extends over 14 amino acids. With 5 bases removed from V and 9 bases from J, the gap between germline ends came to 17 bases. CDR1 is SGHTA and CDR2 is FQGNSA in the germline V gene. The CDR3 sequence: CASSPRTPTGEQFF. Here the CDR3 DNA reads TGTGCCAGCAGCCCTAGGACTCCTACAGGTGAGCAGTTCTTC. The full variable domain, in which reference TRBV7-2 and TRBJ2-1 provide the parts outside the CDR3, is GAGVSQSPSNKVTEKGKDVELRCDPISGHTALYWYRQSLGQGLEFLIYFQGNSAPDKSGLPSDRFSAERTGGSVSTLTIQRTQQEDSAVYLCASSPRTPTGEQFFGPGTRLTVL.